One TCR beta chain is described in this entry. Antigen unknown. This specimen comes from a study of OX40 agonist ivuxolimab in advanced cancers. The study's findings and limits: The study observed clonal expansion of CD4+ and CD8+ blood T cells by week 6 at 0.1 to 3.0 mg/kg.

TCRdb's table, derived via immunoSEQ multiplex PCR, lists solely in-frame clones and lacks some. The sample records more than 55,000 clones, just over 85% being singletons. This clonotype was obtained from an adult with an advanced solid tumor such as melanoma, head and neck, liver or kidney cancer. Specimen: CD4+ or CD8+ T cells sorted from blood, collected in a trial of the OX40 agonist ivuxolimab.

The CDR3 region is CAWSVNRGENTIYF. In DNA, the CDR3 is TGTGCCTGGAGTGTAAACAGGGGAGAAAACACCATATATTTT. The J gene is TRBJ1-3, the V gene TRBV30; 7 nucleotides match TRBD1. The V segment lost 0 bases and the J segment 6 bases; nucleotides outside the gene matches: 5. Germline V CDR1 and CDR2: GTSNPN, SVGIG (reference sequence). CDR3 length: 14 amino acids.